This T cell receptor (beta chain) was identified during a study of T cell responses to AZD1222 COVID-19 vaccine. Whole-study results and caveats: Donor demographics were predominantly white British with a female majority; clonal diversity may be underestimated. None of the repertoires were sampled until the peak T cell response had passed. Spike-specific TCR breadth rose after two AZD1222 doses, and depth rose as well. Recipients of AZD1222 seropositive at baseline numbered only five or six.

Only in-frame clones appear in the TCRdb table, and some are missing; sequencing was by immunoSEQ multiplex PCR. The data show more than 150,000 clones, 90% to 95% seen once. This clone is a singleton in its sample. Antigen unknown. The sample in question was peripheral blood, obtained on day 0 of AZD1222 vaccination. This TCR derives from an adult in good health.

The CDR3 loop is CASSTPKETQYF. The CDR3 DNA reads TGTGCCAGCAGCACCCCTAAGGAGACCCAGTACTTC. J is TRBJ2-5 and V is TRBV28; D gene ambiguous. Trimming cost V 6 bases and J 5 bases, with 10 bases left between them. Germline CDR1 is MDHEN and CDR2 is SYDVKM. This CDR3 region has 12 residues.